This is a list of T cell receptor beta chains from one sample in a study of naive CD8 T cells in extremely preterm neonates. Profiling relied on immunoSEQ multiplex PCR, and the TCRdb table lists in-frame clones only, not all of them. This table has 7,000 to 9,500 clones, approximately 98% appearing once. The specimen was naive CD8+ T cells from cord blood. These receptors were obtained from a newborn in good health. The CDR3 runs from the conserved cysteine through the conserved F or W. Fields, in order: D gene, clone size, V gene, J gene, CDR3 DNA, CDR3 protein. The D gene is left open where the match is weak. Size is omitted from some rows. Given values are once, few, many or a class for expanded clones.

D gene: TRBD2
clone size: once
V gene: TRBV5-1
J gene: TRBJ2-1
CDR3 DNA: TGCGCCAGCAGCTTGTATGGCGGGGGGCCCAATGAGCAGTTCTTC
CDR3 protein: CASSLYGGGPNEQFF

D gene: TRBD1
clone size: .
V gene: TRBV4-3
J gene: TRBJ1-6
CDR3 DNA: TGCGCCAGCAGCCAAGAAGCCGGGACAGGGGATAATTCACCCCTCCACTTT
CDR3 protein: CASSQEAGTGDNSPLHF

D gene: .
clone size: once
V gene: TRBV9
J gene: TRBJ2-1
CDR3 DNA: TGTGCCAGCAGCCCAGGGGGGTCCGGCAATGAGCAGTTCTTC
CDR3 protein: CASSPGGSGNEQFF

D gene: .
clone size: .
V gene: TRBV27
J gene: TRBJ2-7
CDR3 DNA: TGTGCCAGCAGGTCCGGGAAGGGCCACTACGAGCAGTACTTC
CDR3 protein: CASRSGKGHYEQYF

D gene: .
clone size: .
V gene: TRBV9
J gene: TRBJ2-3
CDR3 DNA: TGTGCCAGCAGCGCTGGGGGGGGCAGCACAGATACGCAGTATTTT
CDR3 protein: CASSAGGGSTDTQYF

D gene: TRBD1
clone size: .
V gene: TRBV30
J gene: TRBJ1-1
CDR3 DNA: TGTGCCTGGAGTGTACCGACAGGGGAAGAAGCTTTCTTT
CDR3 protein: CAWSVPTGEEAFF

D gene: TRBD2
clone size: .
V gene: TRBV11-2
J gene: TRBJ2-5
CDR3 DNA: TGTGCCAGCAGCTTAGAGGCGGGGGGGCCAGAGACCCAGTACTTC
CDR3 protein: CASSLEAGGPETQYF

D gene: TRBD2
clone size: once
V gene: TRBV7-6
J gene: TRBJ2-7
CDR3 DNA: TGTGCCAGCAGCTTAGCGCCTAGCGGGGGGGGCGAGCAGTACTTC
CDR3 protein: CASSLAPSGGGEQYF

D gene: TRBD2
clone size: once
V gene: TRBV4-3
J gene: TRBJ2-2
CDR3 DNA: TGCGCCAGCAGCCAAGCCCCAGCGGGGGGCCCGCGGTTGGGCGGGGAGCTGTTTTTT
CDR3 protein: CASSQAPAGGPRLGGELFF

D gene: TRBD1
clone size: once
V gene: TRBV19
J gene: TRBJ1-1
CDR3 DNA: TGTGCCAGTAGTCCTCCCGTGGCAGGGGGCGCCTTGAACACTGAAGCTTTCTTT
CDR3 protein: CASSPPVAGGALNTEAFF

D gene: TRBD1
clone size: .
V gene: TRBV13
J gene: TRBJ1-1
CDR3 DNA: TGTGCCAGCAGCTCGACAGGGGGGACTGAAGCTTTCTTT
CDR3 protein: CASSSTGGTEAFF

D gene: .
clone size: .
V gene: TRBV7-6
J gene: TRBJ1-1
CDR3 DNA: TGTGCCAGCAGCCCAATCGGGGGGCGCGGTACTGAAGCTTTCTTT
CDR3 protein: CASSPIGGRGTEAFF

D gene: TRBD1
clone size: .
V gene: TRBV13
J gene: TRBJ2-1
CDR3 DNA: TGTGCCAGCAGCTCAGCCTCCACAGGGGGCGAGTCCTACAATGAGCAGTTCTTC
CDR3 protein: CASSSASTGGESYNEQFF

D gene: .
clone size: .
V gene: TRBV7-6
J gene: TRBJ1-4
CDR3 DNA: TGTGCCAGCAGCCCGATAGGGGCAGCGGGTGAAAAACTGTTTTTT
CDR3 protein: CASSPIGAAGEKLFF

D gene: TRBD2
clone size: .
V gene: TRBV10-3
J gene: TRBJ2-5
CDR3 DNA: TGTGCCATCAGTGAGTTCAGCGGGGGGGAACAAGAGACCCAGTACTTC
CDR3 protein: CAISEFSGGEQETQYF

D gene: TRBD2
clone size: .
V gene: TRBV19
J gene: TRBJ2-7
CDR3 DNA: TGTGCCAGTAGTATAAGACTAGCGGGATCAGGGGAGCAGTACTTC
CDR3 protein: CASSIRLAGSGEQYF

D gene: TRBD2
clone size: .
V gene: TRBV9
J gene: TRBJ2-1
CDR3 DNA: TGTGCCAGCAGCCCTACTAGCGGGGGGGCACAGGAGCAGTTCTTC
CDR3 protein: CASSPTSGGAQEQFF

D gene: TRBD2
clone size: .
V gene: TRBV9
J gene: TRBJ2-5
CDR3 DNA: TGTGCCAGCAGCGTAGCGGCTAGCGGGGGGGCGAGGGAGACCCAGTACTTC
CDR3 protein: CASSVAASGGARETQYF

D gene: .
clone size: .
V gene: TRBV6-5
J gene: TRBJ1-1
CDR3 DNA: TGTGCCAGCAGTTACCGGGGGTCAGCCACTGAAGCTTTCTTT
CDR3 protein: CASSYRGSATEAFF

D gene: TRBD1
clone size: .
V gene: TRBV5-1
J gene: TRBJ1-2
CDR3 DNA: TGCGCCAGCAGTTCCGGGACAGAGGGCGGGTATGGCTACACCTTC
CDR3 protein: CASSSGTEGGYGYTF